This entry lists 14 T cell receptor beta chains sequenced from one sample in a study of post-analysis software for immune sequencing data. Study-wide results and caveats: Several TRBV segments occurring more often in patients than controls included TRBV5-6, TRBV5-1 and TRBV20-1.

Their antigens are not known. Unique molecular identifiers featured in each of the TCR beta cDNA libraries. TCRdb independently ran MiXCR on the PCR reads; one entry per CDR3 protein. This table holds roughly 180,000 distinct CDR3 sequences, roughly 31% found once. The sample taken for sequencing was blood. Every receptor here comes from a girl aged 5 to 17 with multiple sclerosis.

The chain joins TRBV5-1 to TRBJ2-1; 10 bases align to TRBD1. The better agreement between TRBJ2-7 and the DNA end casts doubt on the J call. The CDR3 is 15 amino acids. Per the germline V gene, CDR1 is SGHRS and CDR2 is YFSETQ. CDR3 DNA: TGCGCCAGCAGTCAGGGGACAGGGGCCTACAATGAGCAGTACTTC. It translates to CASSQGTGAYNEQYF.

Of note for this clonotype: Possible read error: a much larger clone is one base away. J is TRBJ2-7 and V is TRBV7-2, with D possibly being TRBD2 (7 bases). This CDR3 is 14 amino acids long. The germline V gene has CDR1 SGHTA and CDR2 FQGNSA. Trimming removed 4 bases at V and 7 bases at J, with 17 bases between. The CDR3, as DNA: TGTGCCAGCAGCTACAGGGAGGGGCGAGGGGAGCAGTACTTC. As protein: CASSYREGRGEQYF.

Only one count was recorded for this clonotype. The CDR3 DNA reads TGCAGCGTTGAGGCCCCCCGTCCGTTCTTC. Translated: CSVEAPRPFF. The chain combines TRBV29-1 with TRBJ2-1; D is uncertain. This CDR3 has 10 residues. Per germline, CDR1 SQVTM and CDR2 ANQGSEA. With 3 bases removed from V and 15 bases from J, the gap between germline ends came to 12 bases.

The CDR3 region has the DNA TGTGCCACCGGGCAGGGATCCTCCTACGAGCAGTACTTC. This translates into CATGQGSSYEQYF. V is TRBV24-1 and J is TRBJ2-7, with D perhaps matching TRBD1 (5 bases). Trimming shortened V by 9 bases and J by 0 bases, and 11 bases separated the two germline ends. Germline V CDR1 and CDR2: KGHDR, SFDVKD. The CDR3 consists of 13 residues.

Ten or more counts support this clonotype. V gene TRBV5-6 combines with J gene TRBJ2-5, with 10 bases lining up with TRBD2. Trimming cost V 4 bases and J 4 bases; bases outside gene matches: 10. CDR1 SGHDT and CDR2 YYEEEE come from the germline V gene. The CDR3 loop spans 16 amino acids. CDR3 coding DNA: TGTGCCAGCAGCCTTTGGACTAGCGGAGGCGGAGAGACCCAGTACTTC. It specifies CASSLWTSGGGETQYF.

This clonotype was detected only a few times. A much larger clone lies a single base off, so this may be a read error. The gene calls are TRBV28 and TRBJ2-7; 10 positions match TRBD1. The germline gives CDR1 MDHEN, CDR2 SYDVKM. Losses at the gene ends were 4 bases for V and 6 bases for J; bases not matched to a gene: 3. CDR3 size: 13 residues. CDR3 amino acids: CASSWDRGREQYF. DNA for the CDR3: TGTGCCAGCAGTTGGGACAGGGGTCGCGAGCAGTACTTC.

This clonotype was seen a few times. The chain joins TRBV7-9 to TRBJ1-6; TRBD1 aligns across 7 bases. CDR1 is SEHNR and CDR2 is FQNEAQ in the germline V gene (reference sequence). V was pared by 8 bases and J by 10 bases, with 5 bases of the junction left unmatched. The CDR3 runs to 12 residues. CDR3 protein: CASGTAGSPLHF. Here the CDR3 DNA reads TGTGCCAGCGGGACAGCGGGATCACCCCTCCACTTT.

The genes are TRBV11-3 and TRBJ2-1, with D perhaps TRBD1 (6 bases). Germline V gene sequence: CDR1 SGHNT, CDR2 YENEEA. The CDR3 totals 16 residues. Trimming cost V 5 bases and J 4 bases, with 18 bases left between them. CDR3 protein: CASSHGETGPYNEQFF. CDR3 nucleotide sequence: TGTGCCAGCAGCCATGGAGAGACAGGCCCTTACAATGAGCAGTTCTTC.

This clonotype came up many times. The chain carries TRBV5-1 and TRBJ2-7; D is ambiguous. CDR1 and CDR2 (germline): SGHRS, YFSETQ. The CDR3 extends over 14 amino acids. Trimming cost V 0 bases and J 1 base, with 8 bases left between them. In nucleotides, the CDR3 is TGCGCCAGCAGCTTGGTCGCCAGTTCCTACGAGCAGTACTTC. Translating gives CASSLVASSYEQYF.

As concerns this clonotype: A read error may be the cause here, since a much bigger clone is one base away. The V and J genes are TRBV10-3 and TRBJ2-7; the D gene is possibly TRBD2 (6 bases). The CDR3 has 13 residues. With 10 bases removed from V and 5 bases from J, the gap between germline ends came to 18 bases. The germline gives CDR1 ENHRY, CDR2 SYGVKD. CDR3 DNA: TGTGCCACTTTAGGCGGGACTTCCCACGAGCAGTACTTC. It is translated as CATLGGTSHEQYF.

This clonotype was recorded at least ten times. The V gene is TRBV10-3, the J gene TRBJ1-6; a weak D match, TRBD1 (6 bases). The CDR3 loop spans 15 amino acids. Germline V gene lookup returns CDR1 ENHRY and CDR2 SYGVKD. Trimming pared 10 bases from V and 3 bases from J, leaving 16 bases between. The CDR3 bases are TGTGCCACCAACAGGGCCGGGGACTATAATTCACCCCTCCACTTT. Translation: CATNRAGDYNSPLHF.

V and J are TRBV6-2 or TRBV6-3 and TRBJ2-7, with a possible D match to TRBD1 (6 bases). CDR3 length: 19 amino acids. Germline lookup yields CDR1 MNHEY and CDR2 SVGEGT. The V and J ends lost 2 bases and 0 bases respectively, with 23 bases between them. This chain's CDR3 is CASSYPPWGRADPSYEQYF. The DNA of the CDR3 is TGTGCCAGCAGTTACCCTCCGTGGGGGCGAGCGGACCCCTCCTACGAGCAGTACTTC.

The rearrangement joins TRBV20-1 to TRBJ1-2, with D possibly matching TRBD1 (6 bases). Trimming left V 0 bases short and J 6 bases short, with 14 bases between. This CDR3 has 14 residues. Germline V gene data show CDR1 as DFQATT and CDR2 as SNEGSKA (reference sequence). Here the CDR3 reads CSARDSTGKDGYTF. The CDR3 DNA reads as TGCAGTGCTAGAGACTCCACAGGGAAAGATGGCTACACCTTC.

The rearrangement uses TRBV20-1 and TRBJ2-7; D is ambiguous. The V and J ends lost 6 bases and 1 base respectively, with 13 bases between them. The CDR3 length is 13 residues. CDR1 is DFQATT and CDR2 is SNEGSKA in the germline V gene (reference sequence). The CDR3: CSARELPSYEQYF. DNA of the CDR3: TGCAGTGCCCGCGAACTCCCTTCCTACGAGCAGTACTTC.